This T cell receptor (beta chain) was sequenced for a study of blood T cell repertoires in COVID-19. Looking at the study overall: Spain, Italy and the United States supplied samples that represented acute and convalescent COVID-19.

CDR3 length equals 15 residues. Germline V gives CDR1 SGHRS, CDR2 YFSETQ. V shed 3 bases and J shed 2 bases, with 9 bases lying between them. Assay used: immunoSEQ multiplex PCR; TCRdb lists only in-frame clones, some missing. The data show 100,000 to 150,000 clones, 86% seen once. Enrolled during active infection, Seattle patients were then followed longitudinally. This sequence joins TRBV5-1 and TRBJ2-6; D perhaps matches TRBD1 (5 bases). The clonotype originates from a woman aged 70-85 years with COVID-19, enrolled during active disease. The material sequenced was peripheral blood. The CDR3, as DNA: TGCGCCAGCAGCTCAGGGTTTCCTGGGGCCAACGTCCTGACTTTC. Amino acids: CASSSGFPGANVLTF.